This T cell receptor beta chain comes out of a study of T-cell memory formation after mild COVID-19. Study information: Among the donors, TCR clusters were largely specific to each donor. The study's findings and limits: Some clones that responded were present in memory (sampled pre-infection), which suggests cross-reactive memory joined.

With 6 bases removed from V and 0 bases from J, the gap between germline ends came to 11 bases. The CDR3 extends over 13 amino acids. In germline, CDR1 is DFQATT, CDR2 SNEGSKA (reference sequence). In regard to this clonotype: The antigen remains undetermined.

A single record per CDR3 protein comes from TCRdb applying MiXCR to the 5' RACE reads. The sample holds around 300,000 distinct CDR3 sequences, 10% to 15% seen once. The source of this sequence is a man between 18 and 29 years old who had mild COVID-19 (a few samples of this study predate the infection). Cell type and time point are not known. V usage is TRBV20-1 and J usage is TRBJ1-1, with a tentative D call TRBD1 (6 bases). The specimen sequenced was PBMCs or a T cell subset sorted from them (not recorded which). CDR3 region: CSAMTGLNTEAFF. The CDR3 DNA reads TGCAGTGCAATGACAGGTCTGAACACTGAAGCTTTCTTT.